This T cell receptor beta chain appears in the sequencing data of a study of cytomegalovirus exposure and HLA in healthy donors. Whole-study results and caveats: In a later analysis, a missense DCLRE1C variant was linked to TCR beta V- and J-gene trimming. The study recorded over 150 TCR beta chains that were cytomegalovirus-associated. Available immune exposure information was restricted to CMV serostatus only.

PCR used 60 Vbeta primers and 13 Jbeta primers. The repertoire was sequenced with immunoSEQ multiplex PCR; TCRdb's copy has only in-frame clones and lacks some. The data show over 200,000 clones, about 89% seen once. V was shortened by 0 bases and J by 9 bases, with 6 bases between the two germline ends. The CDR3 loop spans 11 amino acids. CDR1 and CDR2 from the germline V gene are DFQATT and SNEGSKA (reference sequence). While unrecorded immune exposures were likely, the donors were nominally healthy when sampled. Only one count was recorded for this clone. Its antigen remains unidentified. This clonotype originated in a woman aged 18 to 35 in good health and CMV-seronegative. The rearrangement joins TRBV20-1 to TRBJ2-1; no firm D call. What was sequenced was PBMCs. The DNA of the CDR3 is TGCAGTGCTAGAGAGTCATTTGAGCAGTTCTTC. Translation: CSARESFEQFF.